Shown below are 12 T cell receptor beta chains from a single sample sequenced in a study of tumor-infiltrating lymphocytes in glioblastoma multiforme. Three nested ARM-PCR rounds with V-beta and C-beta primers built TCRB libraries. TCRdb itself ran the multiplex PCR reads through MiXCR, one entry per CDR3 protein. The repertoire holds about 32,000 distinct CDR3 sequences, with more than 55% as singletons. The sequencing input was brain tumor tissue. Source of these receptors: a male donor with glioblastoma.

This clonotype has a handful of counts. This rearrangement joins TRBV28 to TRBJ1-3, with D hard to call. CDR3 size: 16 residues. Germline V gene sequence: CDR1 MDHEN, CDR2 SYDVKM. The germline V and J ends were trimmed by 3 bases and 0 bases, with 12 bases remaining between them. The CDR3: CASSFRTASSGNTIYF. The CDR3 bases are TGTGCCAGCAGTTTTAGGACTGCGAGCTCTGGAAACACCATATATTTT.

This clonotype was seen repeatedly, ten times or more. V gene TRBV6-2 or TRBV6-3 combines with J gene TRBJ2-1; 11 bases match TRBD2. The CDR3 runs to 13 residues. Trimming removed 6 bases from V and 8 bases from J; junction bases left unmatched: 3. Germline CDR1 and CDR2: MNHEY and SVGEGT. CDR3 coding DNA: TGTGCCAGCAGGACTAGCGGGGTCTATGAGCAGTTCTTC. Its translation is CASRTSGVYEQFF.

Note on this clonotype: A read error may be the cause here, since a much bigger clone is one base away. The gene calls are TRBV7-9 and TRBJ2-5, with 10 bases aligning to TRBD2. The J segment lost 1 base and the V segment lost 5 bases, leaving 13 bases of the junction unmatched. The germline V gene has CDR1 SEHNR and CDR2 FQNEAQ (reference sequence). This CDR3 is built from 18 residues. DNA of the CDR3: TGTGCCAGCAGCCCAGCCGTCTCTAGCGGGAGATCCCAAGAGACCCAGTACTTC. It specifies CASSPAVSSGRSQETQYF.

The CDR3 nucleotides are TGCGCCAGCAGCCAAGGACTAGAAAGCACAGATACGCAGTATTTT. This codes for CASSQGLESTDTQYF. The V call is TRBV4-1, the J call TRBJ2-3, with D possibly matching TRBD2 (6 bases). Germline CDR1 reads MGHRA; CDR2 reads YSYEKL. The CDR3 contains 15 residues. V was cut by 1 base and J by 0 bases, with 8 bases left in between.

As to this clonotype: A read error may account for a junction end that differs from germline. This rearrangement joins TRBV12-3 or TRBV12-4 to TRBJ2-3; D call uncertain. CDR3 length equals 12 residues. The CDR3 DNA reads as TGTGCCAGCGGCCAGAGCACAGATACGCAGTGTTTT. It encodes CASGQSTDTQCF.

This clonotype came up a few times. Possible read error: a much larger clone is one base away. The V and J genes are TRBV20-1 and TRBJ2-7; 7 nucleotides align to TRBD1. This CDR3 is built from 14 residues. The germline V gene encodes CDR1 DFQATT and CDR2 SNEGSKA (reference sequence). CDR3 DNA: TGCAGTGCTGGAGATCTTCAGGGGGTCGACGAGCAGTACTTC. Translated: CSAGDLQGVDEQYF.

This sequence joins TRBV20-1 and TRBJ2-7; D possibly corresponds to TRBD1 (6 bases). Germline CDR1 reads DFQATT; CDR2 reads SNEGSKA (reference sequence). V dropped 1 base and J dropped 3 bases, with 10 bases sitting between them. This CDR3 contains 13 residues. CDR3 amino acids: CSARATGNYEQYF. As DNA, the CDR3 is TGCAGTGCTAGAGCCACAGGGAACTACGAGCAGTACTTC.

This clonotype was detected many times. This chain joins TRBV7-3 and TRBJ2-2; TRBD2 aligns across 7 bases. Per the germline V gene, CDR1 is SGHTA and CDR2 is FQGTGA. V dropped 2 bases and J dropped 4; count of bases not matched to a gene: 4. The CDR3 contains 15 residues. The CDR3 coding sequence is TGTGCCAGCAGCTTATTCGGGGGGAGCACCGGGGAGCTGTTTTTT. It translates to CASSLFGGSTGELFF.

Comments on this clonotype: Lacking the conserved final phenylalanine or tryptophan, this CDR3 likely reflects a read error. V and J are TRBV6-5 and TRBJ2-3; the D gene is possibly TRBD2 (5 bases). The CDR3 has 15 residues. Trimming took off 9 bases at V and 3 bases at J, with 19 bases between the two ends. The germline gives CDR1 MNHEY, CDR2 SVGAGI. DNA of the CDR3: TGTGCCAGTAGCGTCCAGACCTCCAGGACAGATACGCAGTATTTG. This translates into CASSVQTSRTDTQYL.

This chain joins TRBV27 and TRBJ2-7; D might be TRBD2 (6 bases). This CDR3 has 15 residues. Germline CDR1 MNHEY, CDR2 SMNVEV (reference sequence). Trimming took off 0 bases at V and 4 bases at J, with 13 bases between the two ends. CDR3 bases: TGTGCCAGCAGTTTATCCCCTCCGACTAGATACGAGCAGTACTTC. Amino acid sequence: CASSLSPPTRYEQYF.

The chain uses TRBV6-5 and TRBJ2-3; 8 bases align to TRBD2. Germline lookup yields CDR1 MNHEY and CDR2 SVGAGI. This CDR3 comprises 16 residues. The CDR3 DNA reads TGTACCAACAGTTACGGGGGGGGCCAGGGCACAGATACGCAGTATTTT. It specifies CTNSYGGGQGTDTQYF.

Note on this clonotype: Its ends do not fully match the called genes, so a read error is possible. The J gene is TRBJ1-1, the V gene TRBV18, with D unclear. The CDR3 spans 11 residues. Germline values: CDR1 KGHSH, CDR2 LQKENI. DNA for the CDR3: TGTGCCAGCTCTTATAACACTCAAGCTTTCTTT. As protein: CASSYNTQAFF.